Presented here are 8 T cell receptor beta chains from one specimen sequenced in a study of cytomegalovirus exposure and HLA in healthy donors. In the PCR, 60 Vbeta and 13 Jbeta primers were used. Repertoires were generated with immunoSEQ multiplex PCR, while TCRdb's copy carries only in-frame clones and drops some. The table records about 130,000 clones, about 82% of them present only once. Input material: PBMCs. The receptors were gathered from a man younger than 40 in good health and CMV-seronegative.

This clone was seen once. The gene calls are TRBV28 and TRBJ1-2; D remains ambiguous. Trimming pared 6 bases from V and 0 bases from J, leaving 11 bases between. The CDR3 sequence is 14 residues long. The germline V gene has CDR1 MDHEN and CDR2 SYDVKM. Here the CDR3 reads CASRPAGANYGYTF. In DNA form, the CDR3 reads TGTGCCAGCAGGCCTGCTGGAGCTAACTATGGCTACACCTTC.

The J gene is TRBJ2-1, the V gene TRBV4-1, with D maybe TRBD1 (5 bases). Between the trimmed V and J ends, which lost 0 bases and 6 bases, there was a span of 18 bases. Germline-derived CDR1 and CDR2 are MGHRA and YSYEKL. The CDR3 length is 17 residues. CDR3 sequence (DNA): TGCGCCAGCAGCCAAGATCTGAAGGGCAGGGTGAGCAATGAGCAGTTCTTC. Translated, it gives CASSQDLKGRVSNEQFF.

The V and J genes are TRBV28 and TRBJ1-4; 8 bases map to TRBD1. The CDR3 covers 14 residues. Germline CDR1 MDHEN, CDR2 SYDVKM. V lost 5 bases and J lost 8; bases outside the gene matches: 7. The CDR3 spells CASSRQGWTEKLFF. CDR3 nucleotides: TGTGCCAGCAGTCGACAGGGGTGGACGGAAAAACTGTTTTTT.

The CDR3 coding sequence is TGTGCCAGCAGTTTAAATCCGACAGGGGGAACTGAGCAGTACTTC. It is translated as CASSLNPTGGTEQYF. The chain combines TRBV28 with TRBJ2-7; 9 bases are shared with TRBD1. The CDR3 runs to 15 residues. The germline CDR1 and CDR2 sequences are MDHEN and SYDVKM. The junction had 9 bases not matched to a gene; V was cut back by 2 bases and J by 7 bases.

The chain combines TRBV5-4 with TRBJ1-2; 7 bases fit TRBD1. The V gene's germline CDR1 is SGHNT and CDR2 YYREEE (reference sequence). V was pared by 4 bases and J by 8 bases, with 11 bases of the junction left unmatched. The CDR3 loop spans 14 amino acids. CDR3: CASSPRGGPKGYTF. In DNA form, the CDR3 reads TGTGCCAGCAGCCCGCGAGGGGGCCCTAAGGGCTACACCTTC. The full variable domain, completed using reference TRBV5-4 and TRBJ1-2, is ETGVTQSPTHLIKTRGQQVTLRCSSQSGHNTVSWYQQALGQGPQFIFQYYREEENGRGNFPPRFSGLQFPNYSSELNVNALELDDSALYLCASSPRGGPKGYTFGSGTRLTVV.

The rearrangement links TRBV28 to TRBJ1-5; D gene unclear. Germline loops: CDR1 MDHEN, CDR2 SYDVKM. V was clipped by 7 bases and J by 1 base, with 17 bases between them. This CDR3 contains 16 residues. The DNA for the CDR3 is TGTGCCAGCACTCCGGGAGGGCTGGGGAGCAATCAGCCCCAGCATTTT. Protein sequence: CASTPGGLGSNQPQHF.

The chain employs TRBV6-5 and TRBJ2-5; TRBD2 aligns across 9 bases. Germline CDR1 MNHEY, CDR2 SVGAGI. The CDR3 spans 16 residues. J gave up 2 bases and V 1 base, and 5 bases lay outside the gene matches. CDR3 sequence: CASSYLASGKQETQYF. CDR3 nucleotides: TGTGCCAGCAGTTACTTGGCTAGCGGGAAACAAGAGACCCAGTACTTC.

The chain combines TRBV28 with TRBJ2-7, with TRBD2 as a possible D gene (5 bases). V was cut by 8 bases and J by 1 base, with 15 bases left in between. CDR1 and CDR2 (germline): MDHEN, SYDVKM. The CDR3 sequence is 14 residues long. The CDR3 protein is CASRRTGKSYEQYF. The DNA for the CDR3 is TGTGCCAGCCGGAGGACGGGCAAGTCCTACGAGCAGTACTTC.